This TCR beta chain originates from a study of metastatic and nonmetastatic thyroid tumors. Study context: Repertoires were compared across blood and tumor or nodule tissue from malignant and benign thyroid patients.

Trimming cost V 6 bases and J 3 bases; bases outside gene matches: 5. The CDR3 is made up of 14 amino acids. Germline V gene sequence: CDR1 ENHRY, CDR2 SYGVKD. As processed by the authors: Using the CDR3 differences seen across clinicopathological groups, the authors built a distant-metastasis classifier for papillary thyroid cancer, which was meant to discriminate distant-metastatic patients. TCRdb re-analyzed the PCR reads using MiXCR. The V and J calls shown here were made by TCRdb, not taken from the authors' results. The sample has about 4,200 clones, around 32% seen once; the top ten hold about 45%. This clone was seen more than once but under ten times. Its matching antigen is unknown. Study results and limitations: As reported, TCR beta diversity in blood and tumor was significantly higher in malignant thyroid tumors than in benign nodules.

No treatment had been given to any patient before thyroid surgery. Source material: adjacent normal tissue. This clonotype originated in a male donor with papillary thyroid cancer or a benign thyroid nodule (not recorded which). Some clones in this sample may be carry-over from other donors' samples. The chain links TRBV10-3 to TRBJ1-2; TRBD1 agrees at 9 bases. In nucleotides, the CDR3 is TGTGCCATCAGAAGCGGGACAGGGCACTATGGCTACACCTTC. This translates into CAIRSGTGHYGYTF.